This T cell receptor (beta chain) was captured in a study of PD-1 blockade in classical Hodgkin lymphoma. Clones were sequenced by immunoSEQ multiplex PCR, and TCRdb holds only the in-frame ones, with some missing. Among fewer than 40,000 clones listed, roughly 89% were seen once. Specified time point: newly diagnosed, previously untreated cHL patient sample. Researchers used magnetic negative selection to pull out pure CD4+ T cells from thawed PBMCs. The length of the CDR3 is 16 residues. Trimming removed 3 bases from V and 1 base from J, with 13 bases in between. CDR1 and CDR2 from the germline V gene are KGHSH and LQKENI.

The sequence was collected from a human donor with classical Hodgkin lymphoma. This rearrangement joins TRBV18 to TRBJ1-3, with D possibly TRBD1 on 6 matching bases. Sequenced input: CD4+ T cells from blood. DNA of the CDR3: TGTGCCAGCTCACCGGGGCAGGGGACTTCTGGAAACACCATATATTTT. Residues: CASSPGQGTSGNTIYF.